This is a list of T cell receptor beta chains from one sample in a study of metastatic and nonmetastatic thyroid tumors. Using MiXCR, TCRdb reanalyzed the PCR reads. The sample holds some 23,000 clones, approximately 23% seen once. Sequences were obtained from tumor tissue. The receptors stem from a female donor with papillary thyroid cancer or a benign thyroid nodule (not recorded which). Some clones in this sample may be carry-over from other donors' samples. Both conserved end residues are part of each CDR3. The order of the fields is J gene, clone size, D gene, V gene, CDR3 protein, CDR3 DNA. The D gene is left open where the match is weak. Not every row has a clone size; where given, it reads once, few, many or a size class.

J: TRBJ2-7; size: .; D: .; V: TRBV20-1; CDR3: CSASRRDGSDEQYF; DNA: TGCAGTGCTAGTAGGCGGGACGGGTCGGACGAGCAGTACTTC
J: TRBJ1-4; size: once; D: .; V: TRBV20-1; CDR3: CSASAGGVGVEKLFF; DNA: TGCAGTGCTAGTGCCGGGGGCGTGGGCGTTGAAAAACTGTTTTTT
J: TRBJ1-2; size: .; D: TRBD1; V: TRBV6-1; CDR3: CASRPGQGGYGYTF; DNA: TGTGCCAGCAGACCGGGACAGGGCGGCTATGGCTACACCTTC
J: TRBJ2-5; size: .; D: TRBD1; V: TRBV20-1; CDR3: CSARDRAKAGETQYF; DNA: TGCAGTGCAAGGGACAGGGCAAAGGCAGGAGAGACCCAGTACTTC
J: TRBJ2-5; size: many; D: .; V: TRBV12-3/TRBV12-4; CDR3: CASSLGTTGKTQYF; DNA: TGTGCCAGCAGTTTGGGCACAACCGGGAAGACCCAGTACTTC
J: TRBJ2-1; size: many; D: TRBD2; V: TRBV7-9; CDR3: CASSLRLAGVEEQFF; DNA: TGTGCCAGCAGCCTGAGACTAGCGGGAGTTGAGGAGCAGTTCTTC
J: TRBJ2-7; size: many; D: .; V: TRBV6-6; CDR3: CASSYHVGRILYEQYF; DNA: TGTGCCAGCAGTTACCACGTAGGACGGATCCTCTACGAGCAGTACTTC
J: TRBJ2-1; size: .; D: .; V: TRBV4-2; CDR3: CASSQGEVSAYNEQFF; DNA: TGTGCCAGCAGCCAAGGGGAGGTTAGCGCCTACAATGAGCAGTTCTTC
J: TRBJ1-1; size: many; D: .; V: TRBV18; CDR3: CASSPVLTGTNTETFF; DNA: TGTGCCAGCTCACCTGTCCTAACCGGGACAAACACTGAAACTTTCTTT
J: TRBJ2-2; size: medium-sized; D: .; V: TRBV3-1; CDR3: CASSQCTGELFF; DNA: TGTGCCAGCAGCCAATGTACCGGGGAGCTGTTTTTT
J: TRBJ2-1; size: .; D: TRBD2; V: TRBV6-2/TRBV6-3; CDR3: CASSYIHAGLEDYTSSYNEQFF; DNA: TGTGCCAGCAGTTATATCCACGCGGGACTAGAGGACTATACATCCTCCTACAATGAGCAGTTCTTC
J: TRBJ1-2; size: many; D: .; V: TRBV7-9; CDR3: CASSFDSRTQGYTF; DNA: TGTGCCAGCAGCTTTGACAGCCGGACGCAAGGCTACACCTTC
J: TRBJ1-5; size: .; D: TRBD1; V: TRBV28; CDR3: CASSRGWGSTGGLQPQHF; DNA: TGTGCCAGCAGCCGGGGGTGGGGGTCGACAGGGGGCCTTCAGCCCCAGCATTTT
J: TRBJ1-4; size: few; D: .; V: TRBV2; CDR3: CASTRSLSEKLFF; DNA: TGTGCCAGCACGCGTTCTTTAAGTGAGAAACTGTTTTTT
J: TRBJ1-3; size: .; D: .; V: TRBV30; CDR3: CAWSVGGGNTIYF; DNA: TGTGCCTGGAGTGTAGGGGGGGGAAACACCATATATTTT
J: TRBJ1-2; size: many; D: .; V: TRBV5-1; CDR3: CASNSKGHGGYTF; DNA: TGCGCCAGCAATTCAAAGGGGCACGGAGGCTACACCTTC
J: TRBJ2-7; size: few; D: TRBD1; V: TRBV20-1; CDR3: CSASPLMGQSYEQYF; DNA: TGCAGTGCTAGTCCCCTTATGGGACAGTCCTACGAGCAGTACTTC
J: TRBJ1-1; size: .; D: .; V: TRBV2; CDR3: CASGLTVNTEAFF; DNA: TGTGCCAGCGGTTTGACAGTGAACACTGAAGCTTTCTTT
J: TRBJ1-2; size: few; D: .; V: TRBV6-2/TRBV6-3; CDR3: CASSHLYTTECDF; DNA: TGTGCCAGCAGTCACCTCTATACTACAGAGTGTGACTTC
J: TRBJ1-1; size: .; D: .; V: TRBV28; CDR3: CASSRRLNTEAFF; DNA: TGTGCCAGCAGTCGTCGGCTGAACACTGAAGCTTTCTTT
J: TRBJ2-5; size: many; D: .; V: TRBV5-1; CDR3: CASSLAMETQYF; DNA: TGCGCCAGCAGCTTGGCCATGGAGACCCAGTACTTC
J: TRBJ1-5; size: few; D: TRBD1; V: TRBV28; CDR3: CASSGGTGNDQPHHF; DNA: TGTGCCAGTAGTGGCGGGACAGGAAACGATCAGCCCCATCATTTT
J: TRBJ1-3; size: .; D: TRBD1; V: TRBV9; CDR3: CASNPRGTGANTIYF; DNA: TGTGCCAGCAACCCCCGTGGGACAGGGGCAAACACCATATATTTT
J: TRBJ2-7; size: .; D: TRBD2; V: TRBV4-3; CDR3: CASSQGMGLAASYEQYF; DNA: TGCGCCAGCAGCCAAGGGATGGGACTAGCGGCCTCCTACGAGCAGTACTTC
J: TRBJ1-2; size: .; D: .; V: TRBV2; CDR3: CASSSGTEHGYTF; DNA: TGTGCCAGCAGTTCCGGGACGGAACATGGCTACACCTTC
J: TRBJ2-1; size: many; D: .; V: TRBV7-3; CDR3: CASSSPGSEQFF; DNA: TGTGCCAGCAGCTCACCCGGAAGTGAGCAGTTCTTC
J: TRBJ1-2; size: many; D: TRBD1; V: TRBV10-3; CDR3: CATGTAGGYTF; DNA: TGTGCCACCGGGACAGCGGGCGGCTACACCTTC
J: TRBJ2-1; size: medium-sized; D: TRBD2; V: TRBV10-1; CDR3: CASSDGGSNSEQFF; DNA: TGCGCCAGCAGTGATGGCGGGAGTAATAGTGAGCAGTTCTTC
J: TRBJ2-1; size: few; D: .; V: TRBV6-2/TRBV6-3; CDR3: CASRGGNEQFF; DNA: TGTGCCAGCAGAGGCGGGAATGAGCAGTTCTTC
J: TRBJ1-3; size: .; D: .; V: TRBV14; CDR3: CASSKSGRNTIYF; DNA: TGTGCCAGCAGCAAGTCAGGTCGAAACACCATATATTTT
J: TRBJ2-1; size: many; D: TRBD2; V: TRBV28; CDR3: CASSLGGSVNEQFF; DNA: TGTGCCAGCAGTTTGGGCGGGAGCGTCAATGAGCAGTTCTTC
J: TRBJ1-4; size: few; D: .; V: TRBV28; CDR3: CASSCPTGGKLFF; DNA: TGTGCCAGCAGTTGCCCGACAGGTGGCAAACTGTTTTTT